This T cell receptor (beta chain) was sequenced for a study of T cell responses to AZD1222 COVID-19 vaccine. In the study overall: Second-dose intervals of approximately 4 or approximately 12 weeks were pooled. The study's findings and limits: Recipients of two AZD1222 doses showed rising Spike-specific TCR breadth and depth. Spike as a whole was targeted by vaccine-associated CD4 TCRs, dominant at 160-218 and 743-854.

Measured with immunoSEQ multiplex PCR; TCRdb has only the in-frame clones, and not every one. The sample has 100,000 to 150,000 clones, around 90% seen once. This clone was seen once. Antigen unknown. Looked up from germline, CDR1 is SEHNR and CDR2 is FQNEAQ (reference sequence). The CDR3 length is 14 residues. The V gene lost 1 base and the J gene lost 4 bases, with 10 bases spanning the gap. The clonotype originates from an adult in good health. The specimen was peripheral blood, collected on day 0 of AZD1222 vaccination. The chain uses TRBV7-9 and TRBJ1-1; D not certain. The CDR3 is CASSLGGGVTEAFF. The CDR3, as DNA: TGTGCCAGCAGCTTAGGCGGCGGTGTCACTGAAGCTTTCTTT.